This TCR beta chain derives from a study of cytomegalovirus exposure and HLA in healthy donors. General study findings and limits: Most subjects had HLA-A and HLA-B alleles reportedly predicted accurately by TCR beta sequences. The dataset shows that most TCR sequences were rare, while some public TCRs occurred in many donors.

In the case of this clone: The antigen remains unidentified.

Both 60 Vbeta primers and 13 Jbeta primers went into the PCR. TCRdb keeps only in-frame clones here, not all; method: immunoSEQ multiplex PCR. The table has approximately 100,000 clones, 60% to 85% seen once. The CDR3 consists of 15 residues. Germline loops: CDR1 LGHNT, CDR2 FRNRAP. Trimming cost V 3 bases and J 6 bases, with 15 bases left between them. This chain connects TRBV12-5 to TRBJ1-5; D uncertain. Material: PBMCs. The source of this sequence is a female donor in good health and CMV-seropositive. This CDR3 reads CASGFGSGSSQPQHF. The CDR3 coding sequence is TGTGCTAGTGGTTTTGGCTCCGGGTCCAGTCAGCCCCAGCATTTT.